A single sample is the source of the 32 T cell receptor beta chains below, sequenced in a study of regulatory T cells in long-lasting Graves disease. Time point in this sample: persistent/refractory GD, antithyroid drugs over 5 years with positive TRAb. After RNA was extracted from PBMCs, the TCR library was made from it. For TCR beta, libraries came from iRepertoire HTBI primers and Arm-PCR of CDR3 regions. TCRdb passed the multiplex PCR reads through MiXCR, listing each CDR3 protein once. The sample lists fewer than 400,000 distinct CDR3 sequences, around a fifth occurring once. This sample comprised peripheral blood mononuclear cells (PBMCs), obtained when the disease was refractory, from a patient treated with antithyroid drugs. The receptors come from a female donor with Graves disease.

This clonotype was seen many times. The CDR3 DNA reads as TGTGCCAGCAGGACTCGACAGGCGGGAGTGCCCCAGCATTTT. This codes for CASRTRQAGVPQHF. This sequence joins TRBV28 and TRBJ1-5, with D perhaps matching TRBD1 (6 bases). Germline-derived CDR1 and CDR2 are MDHEN and SYDVKM. V was trimmed by 6 bases and J by 9 bases, leaving 18 bases between them. The length of the CDR3 is 14 residues.

This clonotype turned up a few times. The chain links TRBV6-2 or TRBV6-3 to TRBJ2-2; tentative D call: TRBD2 (7 bases). From germline, CDR1 is MNHEY and CDR2 SVGEGT. The CDR3 covers 16 residues. Trimming removed 2 bases from V and 4 bases from J, with 14 bases in between. This CDR3 reads CASSYEGGRLTGELFF. The CDR3 nucleotides are TGTGCCAGCAGTTACGAGGGGGGGCGCCTCACCGGGGAGCTGTTTTTT.

With respect to this clonotype: A much larger clone is a single base away; this may be a read error. V and J are TRBV6-1 and TRBJ1-5; D possibly corresponds to TRBD1 (6 bases). This CDR3 is 20 amino acids long. The germline V gene has CDR1 MNHNS and CDR2 SASEGT. The CDR3 region has the DNA TGTGCCAGCAGGGCAAGACCACAGGGAGCAAGGTCCTATAGCAATCAGCCCCAGCGTTTT. It is translated as CASRARPQGARSYSNQPQRF.

This clonotype was recorded a few times. V is TRBV19 and J is TRBJ1-2, with 7 bases aligning to TRBD1. V lost 3 bases to trimming and J lost 2 bases; unmatched junction nucleotides: 0. The CDR3 sequence is 13 residues long. Germline CDR1 reads LNHDA; CDR2 reads SQIVND (reference sequence). Here the CDR3 DNA reads TGTGCCAGTAGTATGACAGGGAACTATGGCTACACCTTC. This translates into CASSMTGNYGYTF.

This clonotype was observed a few times. CDR3 protein: CASRPSSGGAPGELFF. The CDR3 coding sequence is TGTGCCAGCAGGCCATCTAGCGGGGGGGCCCCCGGGGAGCTGTTTTTT. This chain links TRBV12-3 or TRBV12-4 with TRBJ2-2, with 12 bases aligning to TRBD2. V shed 6 bases and J 6 bases; nucleotides not matched to a gene: 8. The CDR3 totals 16 residues.

This clonotype came up a few times. Here the CDR3 DNA reads TGCGCCAGCAGCCAAGATAGAGGGACAGGGTACGTCGGGGAGCTGTTTTTT. Encoded protein: CASSQDRGTGYVGELFF. The V gene is TRBV4-3, the J gene TRBJ2-2; TRBD1 matches 9 bases. Germline V gene data show CDR1 as LGHNA and CDR2 as YSLEER. This CDR3 contains 17 residues. Unmatched junction bases numbered 9, after V lost 0 bases and J lost 7 bases.

The chain joins TRBV10-3 to TRBJ1-1; 9 bases are a match to TRBD1. This CDR3 spans 15 amino acids. The V and J ends lost 10 bases and 1 base, in that order; junction bases with no gene match: 10. Germline V gene lookup returns CDR1 ENHRY and CDR2 SYGVKD. The CDR3 here is CATNSPGQGNTEAFF. CDR3 DNA: TGTGCCACTAACAGTCCGGGACAGGGGAACACTGAAGCTTTCTTT.

As for this clonotype: This may stem from a read error, because a much larger clone lies one nucleotide away. The V and J genes are TRBV6-2 or TRBV6-3 and TRBJ1-1; D remains ambiguous. Trimming took off 7 bases at V and 3 bases at J, with 12 bases between the two ends. The CDR3 runs to 13 residues. The germline CDR1 and CDR2 sequences are MNHEY and SVGEGT. CDR3: CASTNWQYTEAFF. The CDR3 DNA sequence: TGTGCCAGCACAAATTGGCAGTACACTGAAGCTTTCTTT.

Ten or more counts support this clonotype. This sequence joins TRBV10-3 and TRBJ1-4; 8 bases are a match to TRBD1. The ends lost 4 bases at V and 3 bases at J; junction bases unmatched: 4. CDR3 size: 15 residues. Germline V CDR1 and CDR2: ENHRY, SYGVKD. The CDR3 here is CAISGGQASNEKLFF. The DNA of the CDR3 is TGTGCCATCAGTGGGGGACAGGCGTCTAATGAAAAACTGTTTTTT.

This clonotype has just a few counts. J is TRBJ1-1 and V is TRBV19, with D uncertain. V was pared by 5 bases and J by 4 bases, with 5 bases between. Germline CDR1 LNHDA, CDR2 SQIVND (reference sequence). CDR3 length: 11 amino acids. CDR3 sequence reads: CASSAITEAFF. CDR3 sequence (DNA): TGTGCCAGTAGTGCAATCACTGAAGCTTTCTTT.

There are many counts of this clonotype. The V and J genes are TRBV6-1 and TRBJ2-7; 11 bases map to TRBD2. Germline V gene lookup returns CDR1 MNHNS and CDR2 SASEGT. J was trimmed by 3 bases and V by 5 bases; bases with no gene match: 9. The CDR3 has 16 amino acids. This CDR3 reads CASSPWGLAEIYEQYF. In DNA, the CDR3 is TGTGCCAGCAGTCCATGGGGACTAGCGGAAATCTACGAGCAGTACTTC.

This clonotype was seen only once. This chain uses TRBV28 with TRBJ1-4, with no clear D. CDR3 length: 15 residues. Germline CDR1 reads MDHEN; CDR2 reads SYDVKM. The V end lost 5 bases, the J end lost 8 bases, and 18 bases lay between the germline ends. Here the CDR3 reads CASSIPGKDEEKLFF. CDR3 in DNA: TGTGCCAGCAGTATTCCGGGGAAGGACGAAGAAAAACTGTTTTTT.

Remarks on this clonotype: A much more abundant neighbour one base away suggests this may be a read error. The chain uses TRBV27 and TRBJ2-5, with D possibly being TRBD2 (6 bases). With 1 base removed from V and 7 bases from J, the gap between germline ends came to 10 bases. The CDR3 is 13 residues long. Germline V gene data show CDR1 as MNHEY and CDR2 as SMNVEV (reference sequence). The DNA of the CDR3 is TGTGCCAGCAGTTTATGGAGGGGAGGGACCCAGTACTTC. Encoded protein: CASSLWRGGTQYF.

About this clonotype: This may come from a read error, since a much larger clone is one base off. The J gene is TRBJ1-1, the V gene TRBV11-2, with D possibly being TRBD1 (6 bases). Germline V gene lookup returns CDR1 SGHAT and CDR2 FQNNGV. This CDR3 has 14 residues. This chain's CDR3 is CASSPPGHSTGAFF. The CDR3 DNA reads TGTGCCAGCAGTCCGCCGGGACACTCCACTGGAGCTTTCTTT.

The chain has TRBV29-1 and TRBJ2-3; unclear D gene. Per germline, CDR1 SQVTM and CDR2 ANQGSEA. Trimming shortened V by 7 bases and J by 9 bases, and 17 bases separated the two germline ends. CDR3 length: 12 residues. CDR3 protein: CSAVLLGKTQYF. CDR3 DNA: TGCAGCGCCGTACTTTTGGGCAAAACGCAGTATTTT.

V gene TRBV28 combines with J gene TRBJ2-7; D is unclear. Trimming stripped 7 bases from V and 2 bases from J, with 18 bases between. Germline V gene sequence: CDR1 MDHEN, CDR2 SYDVKM. CDR3 length: 15 residues. The CDR3 DNA sequence: TGTGCCAGCACCCGTCCCAGGCTTACGACCTACGAGCAGTACTTC. This encodes CASTRPRLTTYEQYF.

This clonotype was observed a handful of times. The CDR3 DNA is TGTGCCAGCAGCAAACAGGGAACTGGAAACACCATATATTTT. This encodes CASSKQGTGNTIYF. The V and J genes are TRBV4-2 and TRBJ1-3; the D gene is possibly TRBD1 (6 bases). From germline, CDR1 is LGHNA and CDR2 YNFKEQ. The CDR3 covers 14 residues. The germline V and J ends were trimmed by 5 bases and 2 bases, with 10 bases remaining between them.

This clonotype has a handful of counts. This chain uses TRBV19 with TRBJ1-4, with 8 bases matching TRBD1. With 3 bases clipped from V and 8 bases from J, the junction kept 11 bases outside the gene matches. In germline, CDR1 is LNHDA, CDR2 SQIVND (reference sequence). This CDR3 region has 16 residues. CDR3 region: CASSIGALQGAEKLFF. In DNA, the CDR3 is TGTGCCAGTAGTATCGGGGCCCTCCAGGGGGCGGAAAAACTGTTTTTT.

This clonotype was detected many times. The chain links TRBV2 to TRBJ2-7, with 8 bases fitting TRBD2. This CDR3 spans 16 amino acids. From germline, CDR1 is SNHLY and CDR2 FYNNEI. Germline trimming cut 3 bases from V and 2 bases from J; bases unmatched to any gene: 9. CDR3 DNA sequence: TGTGCCAGCAGTGAGATGGCGGGAGGCCTCCCCTACGAGCAGTACTTC. Protein sequence: CASSEMAGGLPYEQYF.

The chain has TRBV4-1 and TRBJ1-5; no definite D call. CDR3 length equals 17 residues. Per the germline V gene, CDR1 is MGHRA and CDR2 is YSYEKL. Trimming took 0 bases from V and 2 from J, leaving 14 bases between them. The CDR3: CASSQEWSPSGNQPQHF. The CDR3 nucleotides are TGCGCCAGCAGCCAAGAATGGTCTCCTTCGGGCAATCAGCCCCAGCATTTT.

The rearrangement links TRBV6-2 or TRBV6-3 to TRBJ1-5, with D uncertain. The V gene's germline CDR1 is MNHEY and CDR2 SVGEGT. The V end lost 2 bases, the J end lost 3 bases, and 8 bases lay between the germline ends. This CDR3 spans 14 amino acids. Here the CDR3 reads CASSYMGANQPQHF. CDR3 nucleotide sequence: TGTGCCAGCAGTTACATGGGAGCCAATCAGCCCCAGCATTTT.

This chain connects TRBV18 to TRBJ1-5; D unclear. Germline CDR1 KGHSH, CDR2 LQKENI. This CDR3 is 15 amino acids long. The ends were cut back, 1 base at V and 9 bases at J, with 16 bases in the middle. As DNA, the CDR3 is TGTGCCAGCTCACCACAGACCGGGTCGGTTATGCCCCAGCATTTT. This sequence encodes CASSPQTGSVMPQHF.

V gene TRBV12-3 or TRBV12-4 combines with J gene TRBJ1-3; D is perhaps TRBD1 (6 bases). The germline V and J ends were trimmed by 10 bases and 4 bases, with 23 bases remaining between them. This CDR3 has 16 amino acids. Here the CDR3 reads CATYILNRARGNTIYF. The CDR3 nucleotides are TGTGCCACCTACATCCTAAACAGGGCGCGCGGAAACACCATATATTTT.

At least ten counts were recorded for this clonotype. The V and J genes are TRBV28 and TRBJ2-4; 7 positions match TRBD1. Germline V lookup: CDR1 MDHEN, CDR2 SYDVKM. Trimming took 5 bases from V and 6 from J; bases not matched to a gene: 16. The CDR3 has 17 residues. Here the CDR3 reads CASSPTTPTGPRNIQYF. CDR3 sequence (DNA): TGTGCCAGCAGTCCCACAACACCGACAGGGCCACGAAACATTCAGTACTTC.

This clonotype has ten or more counts. The chain carries TRBV7-2 and TRBJ2-7, with D tentatively TRBD1 or TRBD2 (5 bases each). From germline, CDR1 is SGHTA and CDR2 FQGNSA. The V gene lost 5 bases and the J gene lost 2 bases, with 16 bases spanning the gap. The CDR3 is 15 amino acids. CDR3 region: CASSVRDGATYEQYF. The CDR3 region has the DNA TGTGCCAGCAGCGTGAGGGACGGAGCCACCTACGAGCAGTACTTC.

This clonotype was seen a few times. V is TRBV6-1 and J is TRBJ1-6; 9 bases are a match to TRBD1. The V gene end was trimmed by 6 bases and the J gene end by 9 bases; junction bases not matched to a gene: 9. There are 15 residues in the CDR3. The germline V gene encodes CDR1 MNHNS and CDR2 SASEGT. The CDR3 nucleotides read TGTGCCAGCAGGACGGACAGGGGAGGGTTTTCACCCCTCCACTTT. Amino acids: CASRTDRGGFSPLHF.

This clonotype was picked up many times. The chain links TRBV12-3 or TRBV12-4 to TRBJ1-1, with unresolved D. The germline V and J ends were trimmed by 6 bases and 1 base, with 12 bases remaining between them. CDR3 length: 14 residues. CDR3 nucleotide sequence: TGTGCCAGCAGCCCCCCACCACGGAACACTGAAGCTTTCTTT. This encodes CASSPPPRNTEAFF.

There are many counts of this clonotype. The chain is built from TRBV5-8 and TRBJ1-5; D uncertain. Trimming cost V 0 bases and J 7 bases, with 14 bases left between them. Germline CDR1 and CDR2: SGHTS and YDEGEE. The length of the CDR3 is 15 residues. The CDR3 DNA sequence: TGTGCCAGCAGCTTGGAACGGATCAACAGCCAGCCCCAGCATTTT. Translation: CASSLERINSQPQHF.

The rearrangement uses TRBV5-1 and TRBJ2-5; D is uncertain. V lost 3 bases, J lost 5 bases, and 11 bases lay in between. CDR1 and CDR2 (germline): SGHRS, YFSETQ. CDR3 length: 13 residues. The CDR3 region is CASSSASKETQYF. The CDR3 DNA reads TGCGCCAGCAGCTCGGCGTCAAAGGAGACCCAGTACTTC.

At least ten counts were recorded for this clonotype. The chain uses TRBV2 and TRBJ2-7; perhaps TRBD1 as D (5 bases). The CDR3 runs to 13 residues. Germline CDR1 reads SNHLY; CDR2 reads FYNNEI. V dropped 6 bases and J dropped 4 bases, with 13 bases sitting between them. The CDR3 loop is CASRERGGYEQYF. Written as DNA, the CDR3 is TGTGCCAGCAGGGAAAGGGGTGGGTACGAGCAGTACTTC. The full variable domain, rest sourced from reference TRBV2 and TRBJ2-7, is EPEVTQTPSHQVTQMGQEVILRCVPISNHLYFYWYRQILGQKVEFLVSFYNNEISEKSEIFDDQFSVERPDGSNFTLKIRSTKLEDSAMYFCASRERGGYEQYFGPGTRLTVT.

This clonotype occurred many times. The chain couples TRBV30 to TRBJ2-2; 7 bases are a match to TRBD2. V was clipped by 3 bases and J by 5 bases; unmatched bases: 6. This CDR3 contains 14 residues. Germline values: CDR1 GTSNPN, CDR2 SVGIG (reference sequence). The chain's CDR3 is CAWRGLGQTGELFF. DNA of the CDR3: TGTGCCTGGAGAGGACTAGGGCAAACCGGGGAGCTGTTTTTT.

This clonotype came up many times. The chain joins TRBV7-8 to TRBJ2-5; 7 positions agree with TRBD2. Per germline, CDR1 SGHVS and CDR2 FQNEAQ. The CDR3 covers 16 residues. The junction had 6 bases not matched to a gene; V was cut back by 0 bases and J by 2 bases. CDR3 nucleotides: TGTGCCAGCAGCTTAGCAATGCTAGCGGAGCAAGAGACCCAGTACTTC. Translating gives CASSLAMLAEQETQYF.